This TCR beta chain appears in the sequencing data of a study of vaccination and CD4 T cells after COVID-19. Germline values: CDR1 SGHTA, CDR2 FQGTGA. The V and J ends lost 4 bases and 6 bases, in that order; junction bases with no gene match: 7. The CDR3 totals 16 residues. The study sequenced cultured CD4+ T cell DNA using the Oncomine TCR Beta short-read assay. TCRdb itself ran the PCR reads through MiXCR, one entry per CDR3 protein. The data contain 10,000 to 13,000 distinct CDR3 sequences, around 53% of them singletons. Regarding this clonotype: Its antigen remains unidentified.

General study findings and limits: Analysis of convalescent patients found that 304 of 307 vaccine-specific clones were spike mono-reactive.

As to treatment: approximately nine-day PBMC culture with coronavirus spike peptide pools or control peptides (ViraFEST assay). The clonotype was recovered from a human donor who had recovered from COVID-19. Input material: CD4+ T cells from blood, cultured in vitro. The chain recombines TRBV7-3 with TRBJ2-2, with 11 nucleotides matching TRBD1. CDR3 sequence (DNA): TGTGCCAGCAGCTCAGACGGACAGGGGGCATCCGGGGAGCTGTTTTTT. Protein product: CASSSDGQGASGELFF.